This T cell receptor (beta chain) appears in the sequencing data of a study of blood T cell repertoires in COVID-19. Using immunoSEQ multiplex PCR, the repertoire was profiled, and TCRdb retains in-frame clones only, with some absent. The sample lists 20,000 to 30,000 clones, 90% occurring once. Germline trimming cut 1 base from V and 11 bases from J; bases unmatched to any gene: 10. This CDR3 is built from 15 residues. Germline CDR1 MNHEY, CDR2 SVGAGI. This chain joins TRBV6-5 and TRBJ1-1; 10 bases are shared with TRBD1. The sequenced sample was peripheral blood. The clonotype comes from a man in his 70s with acute or convalescent COVID-19. CDR3 residues: CASSYFRDRGRRAFF. The CDR3 nucleotides are TGTGCCAGCAGTTACTTCCGGGACAGGGGACGTCGGGCTTTCTTT.